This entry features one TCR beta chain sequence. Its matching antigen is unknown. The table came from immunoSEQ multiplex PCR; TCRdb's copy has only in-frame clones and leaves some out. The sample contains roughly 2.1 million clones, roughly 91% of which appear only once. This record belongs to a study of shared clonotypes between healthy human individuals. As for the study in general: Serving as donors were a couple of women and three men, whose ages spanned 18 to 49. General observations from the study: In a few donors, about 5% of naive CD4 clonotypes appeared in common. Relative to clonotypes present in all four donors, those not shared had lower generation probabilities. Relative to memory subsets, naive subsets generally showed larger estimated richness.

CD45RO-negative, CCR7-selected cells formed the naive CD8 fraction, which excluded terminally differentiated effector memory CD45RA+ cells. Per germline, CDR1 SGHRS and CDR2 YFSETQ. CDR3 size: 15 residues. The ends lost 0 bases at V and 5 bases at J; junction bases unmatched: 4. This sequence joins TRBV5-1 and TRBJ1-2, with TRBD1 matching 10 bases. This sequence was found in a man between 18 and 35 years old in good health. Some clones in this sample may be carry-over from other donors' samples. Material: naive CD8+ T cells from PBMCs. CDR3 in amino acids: CASSLAQDRGYGYTF. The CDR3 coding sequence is TGCGCCAGCAGCTTGGCACAGGACAGGGGGTATGGCTACACCTTC.